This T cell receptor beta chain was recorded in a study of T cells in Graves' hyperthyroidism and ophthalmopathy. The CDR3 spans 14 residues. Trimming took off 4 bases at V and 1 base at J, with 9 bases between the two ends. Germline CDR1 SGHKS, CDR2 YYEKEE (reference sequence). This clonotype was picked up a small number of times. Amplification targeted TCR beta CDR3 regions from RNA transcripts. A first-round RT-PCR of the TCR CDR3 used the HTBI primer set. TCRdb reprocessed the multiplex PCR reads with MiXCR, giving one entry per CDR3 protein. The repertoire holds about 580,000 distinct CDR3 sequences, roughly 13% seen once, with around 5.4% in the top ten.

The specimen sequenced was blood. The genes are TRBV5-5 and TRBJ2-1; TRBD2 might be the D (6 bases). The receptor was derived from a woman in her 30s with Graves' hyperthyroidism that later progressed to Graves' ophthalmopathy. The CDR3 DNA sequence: TGTGCCAGCAGCGGGACTGATTCCTACAATGAGCAGTTCTTC. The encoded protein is CASSGTDSYNEQFF. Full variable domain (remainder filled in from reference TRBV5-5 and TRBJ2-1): DAGVTQSPTHLIKTRGQQVTLRCSPISGHKSVSWYQQVLGQGPQFIFQYYEKEERGRGNFPDRFSARQFPNYSSELNVNALLLGDSALYLCASSGTDSYNEQFFGPGTRLTVL.